The 12 T cell receptor beta chains in this list originate from one sample, sequenced in a study of T cell repertoires in cytomegalovirus infection. TCRdb analysed the reads with MiXCR anew, one entry per CDR3 protein. The table lists a few hundred thousand distinct CDR3 sequences, roughly a sixth of them singletons. Sample: PBMCs. The receptors originated from a human donor in good health (CMV status not recorded). Some clones in this sample may be carry-over from other donors' samples.

There are a few counts of this clonotype. The V gene is TRBV6-2 or TRBV6-3, the J gene TRBJ2-7, with D unresolved. The V gene lost 7 bases and the J gene lost 1 base, with 11 bases spanning the gap. CDR3 length: 13 residues. Germline CDR1 MNHEY, CDR2 SVGEGT. DNA of the CDR3: TGTGCCAGCATCTCGACATCATCCTACGAGCAGTACTTC. Residues: CASISTSSYEQYF.

The sample holds a few counts of this clonotype. This chain connects TRBV4-1 to TRBJ2-7, with 11 bases fitting TRBD2. The CDR3 length is 17 residues. Trimming removed 1 base from V and 5 bases from J; junction bases left unmatched: 10. From germline, CDR1 is MGHRA and CDR2 YSYEKL. The CDR3 here is CASSQGPLAGGGHEQYF. The CDR3, as DNA: TGCGCCAGCAGCCAAGGGCCCTTAGCGGGGGGGGGCCACGAGCAGTACTTC.

V is TRBV20-1 and J is TRBJ1-5; D remains ambiguous. This CDR3 is built from 12 residues. Germline loops: CDR1 DFQATT, CDR2 SNEGSKA (reference sequence). Trimming removed 2 bases at V and 2 bases at J, with 4 bases between. The CDR3 spells CSARTGNQPQHF. CDR3 DNA sequence: TGCAGTGCTAGAACAGGCAATCAGCCCCAGCATTTT.

This clonotype was detected many times. This chain links TRBV27 with TRBJ2-2; 8 bases are a match to TRBD1. The germline CDR1 and CDR2 sequences are MNHEY and SMNVEV (reference sequence). The trim removed 3 bases at V and 6 bases at J, leaving 6 bases unmatched. The CDR3 runs 15 residues. The CDR3 reads CASSFWQGAAGELFF. The CDR3 region has the DNA TGTGCCAGCAGTTTTTGGCAGGGGGCGGCCGGGGAGCTGTTTTTT.

There are a few counts of this clonotype. The rearrangement joins TRBV7-6 to TRBJ1-2; no clear D. CDR1 and CDR2 from the germline V gene are SGHVS and FNYEAQ. Trimming shortened V by 5 bases and J by 6 bases, and 16 bases separated the two germline ends. This CDR3 is 14 amino acids long. The CDR3 DNA sequence: TGTGCCAGCAGCCAGGAGGGCAGGAGGAATGGCTACACCTTC. This translates into CASSQEGRRNGYTF.

The table lists this clonotype with many counts. The genes are TRBV10-3 and TRBJ2-7; 7 nucleotides agree with TRBD1. The CDR3 is 13 residues long. CDR1 is ENHRY and CDR2 is SYGVKD in the germline V gene. With V trimmed by 7 bases and J by 1 base, 4 bases remained unmatched. The CDR3 coding sequence is TGTGCCATCAAAACAGGGGAGTCCTACGAGCAGTACTTC. Translating it yields CAIKTGESYEQYF.

This clonotype was picked up one time. The gene calls are TRBV5-4 and TRBJ2-1; 14 bases line up with TRBD2. This CDR3 spans 16 amino acids. Per the germline V gene, CDR1 is SGHNT and CDR2 is YYREEE (reference sequence). With 6 bases clipped from V and 8 bases from J, the junction kept 10 bases outside the gene matches. In DNA form, the CDR3 reads TGTGCCAGCACTCCGCCGACTAGCGGGGGGGCAGATGAGCAGTTCTTC. It encodes CASTPPTSGGADEQFF.

This clonotype was counted ten times or more. The chain is built from TRBV10-3 and TRBJ1-6; the D is unclear. Germline V gives CDR1 ENHRY, CDR2 SYGVKD. Trimming cost V 2 bases and J 1 base, with 6 bases left between them. This CDR3 is 15 amino acids long. For the CDR3, the DNA is TGTGCCATCAGTGAGGAGGGTTCCTATAATTCACCCCTCCACTTT. Amino acid sequence: CAISEEGSYNSPLHF.

This clonotype has more than one count but fewer than ten. The genes are TRBV5-1 and TRBJ2-1, with D possibly being TRBD1 or TRBD2 (5 bases each). From germline, CDR1 is SGHRS and CDR2 YFSETQ. CDR3 length: 16 amino acids. Trimming removed 2 bases from V and 4 bases from J, with 16 bases in between. CDR3 nucleotide sequence: TGCGCCAGCAGCTTCGGCTGGGGGACGTCATACAATGAGCAGTTCTTC. Its protein product is CASSFGWGTSYNEQFF.

This chain connects TRBV20-1 to TRBJ2-2, with D unresolved. CDR3 length: 14 amino acids. Germline V gene lookup returns CDR1 DFQATT and CDR2 SNEGSKA (reference sequence). Trimming removed 1 base from V and 9 bases from J, with 15 bases in between. The CDR3 sequence is CSARAQTSLRELFF. The CDR3 DNA is TGCAGTGCTAGAGCCCAGACCTCTCTCAGGGAGCTGTTTTTT.

V is TRBV5-6 and J is TRBJ2-2; TRBD2 matches at 8 bases. The CDR3 loop spans 16 amino acids. The V gene's germline CDR1 is SGHDT and CDR2 YYEEEE. Trimming cost V 6 bases and J 5 bases; bases outside gene matches: 12. CDR3 loop: CASTTLGAGVTGELFF. The CDR3 nucleotides read TGTGCCAGCACCACTTTGGGAGCGGGAGTTACCGGGGAGCTGTTTTTT.

This clonotype has a count of ten or more. The genes are TRBV7-8 and TRBJ1-5; possible D gene TRBD1, 5 bases. In germline, CDR1 is SGHVS, CDR2 FQNEAQ. The CDR3 extends over 15 amino acids. V lost 4 bases and J lost 4, with 14 bases in between. The CDR3 DNA is TGTGCCAGCAGCTCCACAGGCAGGTCAAATCAGCCCCAGCATTTT. Amino acid sequence: CASSSTGRSNQPQHF.